This entry features one T cell receptor (beta chain) sequence. These data are taken from a study of control samples from healthy donors and cancer patients. This table comes from immunoSEQ multiplex PCR, and its TCRdb copy is limited to in-frame clones, with some not included. The data show roughly 100,000 clones, around 92% seen once. The sequence came from a woman under 30 in good health. Sequenced: blood.

For the CDR3, the DNA is TGTGCCACCAGCAGAGATATCGGCACTGAAGGGAAAGCTAACTATGGCTACACCTTC. It encodes CATSRDIGTEGKANYGYTF. V usage is TRBV15 and J usage is TRBJ1-2, with D unclear. CDR1 LNHNV and CDR2 YYDKDF come from the germline V gene (reference sequence). V lost 0 bases, J lost 0 bases, and 20 bases lay in between. The CDR3 spans 19 residues. The full variable domain, in which reference TRBV15 and TRBJ1-2 provide the parts outside the CDR3, is DAMVIQNPRYQVTQFGKPVTLSCSQTLNHNVMYWYQQKSSQAPKLLFHYYDKDFNNEADTPDNFQSRRPNTSFCFLDIRSPGLGDTAMYLCATSRDIGTEGKANYGYTFGSGTRLTVV.